These 27 T cell receptor beta chains were sequenced from one sample in a study of blood T cell repertoires in COVID-19. Method: immunoSEQ multiplex PCR; TCRdb's copy keeps in-frame clones and lacks some. The sample has 450,000 to 500,000 clones, over 75% seen once. The sample consisted of peripheral blood. These receptor sequences come from a human donor in a cohort sampled during active COVID-19.

This CDR3 is CASSLGTSGRPTDTQYF. In nucleotides, the CDR3 is TGCGCCAGCAGCTTGGGGACTAGCGGGAGGCCCACAGATACGCAGTATTTT. This chain joins TRBV5-1 and TRBJ2-3; 14 nucleotides match TRBD2. The CDR3 sequence is 17 residues long. Germline lookup yields CDR1 SGHRS and CDR2 YFSETQ. Trimming at V came to 0 bases and at J to 2 bases, leaving 2 bases not matched to a gene.

The rearrangement uses TRBV29-1 and TRBJ2-7; 9 bases map to TRBD1. V shed 6 bases, J shed 6 bases, and the junction held 9 bases outside the gene matches. The CDR3 has 13 amino acids. Germline values: CDR1 SQVTM, CDR2 ANQGSEA. CDR3 DNA: TGCAGCGTGACTTGGACAGGGGCGGGCGAGCAGTACTTC. Translation: CSVTWTGAGEQYF.

The V and J genes are TRBV19 and TRBJ1-4; 7 bases fit TRBD1. This CDR3 spans 15 amino acids. CDR1 and CDR2 from the germline V gene are LNHDA and SQIVND (reference sequence). The V gene end was trimmed by 6 bases and the J gene end by 8 bases; junction bases not matched to a gene: 12. CDR3 sequence: CASSELGTVREKLFF. The CDR3 DNA reads as TGTGCCAGTAGCGAATTGGGGACAGTGAGGGAAAAACTGTTTTTT.

This clone has just one count. The CDR3 nucleotides read TGCAGCGTTTCCCGCGTAAGGACCCAGTACTTC. Protein sequence: CSVSRVRTQYF. The chain employs TRBV29-1 and TRBJ2-5; D not resolved. The CDR3 contains 11 residues. V was pared by 5 bases and J by 7 bases, with 11 bases between. Germline V CDR1 and CDR2: SQVTM, ANQGSEA.

The V call is TRBV12-3 or TRBV12-4, the J call TRBJ2-3; a possible D gene is TRBD2 (5 bases). This CDR3 is built from 13 residues. The V end was cut by 7 bases, the J end by 4 bases, with 12 bases between. CDR3 protein: CASKAEGSDTQYF. CDR3 sequence (DNA): TGTGCCAGCAAAGCCGAGGGCTCAGATACGCAGTATTTT.

The chain has TRBV24-1 and TRBJ2-1, with TRBD2 matching 7 bases. Germline lookup yields CDR1 KGHDR and CDR2 SFDVKD. CDR3 size: 16 residues. After removal of 4 bases from V and 1 base from J, the junction contained 6 bases not matched to a gene. As DNA, the CDR3 is TGTGCCACCAGTGACAGGACTAGTAGGTCCTACAATGAGCAGTTCTTC. The encoded protein is CATSDRTSRSYNEQFF.

About this clone itself: This specimen includes other DNA sequences encoding the same CDR3. The CDR3 DNA reads TGTGCCAGTAGTATTACAGGGGGTACTGAAGCTTTCTTT. Translated: CASSITGGTEAFF. V and J are TRBV19 and TRBJ1-1; TRBD1 matches at 8 bases. CDR1 LNHDA and CDR2 SQIVND come from the germline V gene (reference sequence). This CDR3 is built from 13 residues. V lost 3 bases and J lost 5; bases outside the gene matches: 2.

The V call is TRBV4-1, the J call TRBJ2-1; TRBD2 agrees at 8 bases. J lost 2 bases, V lost 0 bases, and 3 bases had no gene match. Germline V gene sequence: CDR1 MGHRA, CDR2 YSYEKL. The CDR3 is 16 residues long. In DNA form, the CDR3 reads TGCGCCAGCAGCCAAGATCAGCGGGAGACCTACAATGAGCAGTTCTTC. Translated: CASSQDQRETYNEQFF.

The rearrangement joins TRBV28 to TRBJ2-5, with D hard to call. Per the germline V gene, CDR1 is MDHEN and CDR2 is SYDVKM. V lost 7 bases and J lost 5, with 8 bases in between. The CDR3 is 11 amino acids. The CDR3 DNA is TGTGCCAGCACCACCCGGGAGACCCAGTACTTC. It is translated as CASTTRETQYF.

V usage is TRBV7-2 and J usage is TRBJ2-1, with unresolved D. The CDR3 is made up of 15 amino acids. Per the germline V gene, CDR1 is SGHTA and CDR2 is FQGNSA. Trimming left V 2 bases short and J 2 bases short, with 10 bases between. The CDR3 reads CASSLNGATYNEQFF. The CDR3 DNA sequence: TGTGCCAGCAGCTTAAATGGAGCGACCTACAATGAGCAGTTCTTC.

V usage is TRBV29-1 and J usage is TRBJ1-6, with TRBD1 matching over 7 bases. Germline CDR1 SQVTM, CDR2 ANQGSEA. V shed 5 bases, J shed 9 bases, and the junction held 7 bases outside the gene matches. This CDR3 region has 13 residues. The CDR3 DNA follows: TGCAGCGTTAGACAGGGAGAGCGTTCACCCCTCCACTTT. Its protein is CSVRQGERSPLHF.

In this sample, this clone turned up a few times. This chain links TRBV2 with TRBJ1-2; 11 bases align to TRBD1. The J segment lost 3 bases and the V segment lost 1 base, leaving 7 bases of the junction unmatched. Germline CDR1 is SNHLY and CDR2 is FYNNEI. The CDR3 spans 17 residues. CDR3 region: CASSEVRGQGVDYGYTF. CDR3 bases: TGTGCCAGCAGTGAAGTTCGGGGACAGGGGGTCGACTATGGCTACACCTTC.

The chain recombines TRBV14 with TRBJ2-3; no reliable D call. V was cut by 1 base and J by 2 bases, with 13 bases left in between. The germline V gene encodes CDR1 SGHDN and CDR2 FVKESK. The CDR3 spans 16 residues. CDR3 sequence: CASSQGLSPPTDTQYF. CDR3 DNA: TGTGCCAGCAGCCAAGGACTCTCCCCACCCACAGATACGCAGTATTTT.

V gene TRBV23-1 combines with J gene TRBJ2-7, with D tentatively TRBD1 (6 bases). TRBV23-1 is an open reading frame whose function is uncertain. Trimming stripped 6 bases from V and 3 bases from J, with 24 bases between. This CDR3 spans 17 amino acids. The CDR3 region is CASSHAWVGQGNYEQYF. The CDR3 DNA follows: TGCGCCAGCAGCCACGCCTGGGTGGGGCAGGGGAACTACGAGCAGTACTTC.

The gene calls are TRBV10-1 and TRBJ2-7; D is undetermined. This CDR3 is built from 15 residues. The germline V gene encodes CDR1 WNHNN and CDR2 SYGVQD (reference sequence). The ends were cut back, 2 bases at V and 2 bases at J, with 13 bases in the middle. CDR3 in DNA: TGCGCCAGCAGTGAGGGGTTGGGCTCCGCCTACGAGCAGTACTTC. It specifies CASSEGLGSAYEQYF.

V gene TRBV5-4 combines with J gene TRBJ1-2; 7 bases line up with TRBD1. Germline V gives CDR1 SGHNT, CDR2 YYREEE (reference sequence). V shed 4 bases and J 4 bases; nucleotides not matched to a gene: 4. The CDR3 spans 13 residues. The CDR3 nucleotides are TGTGCCAGCAGCGGAACAGGGGCCTATGGCTACACCTTC. Translation: CASSGTGAYGYTF.

This chain links TRBV19 with TRBJ1-4; D remains ambiguous. Deletions cut 6 bases from V and 7 bases from J, with 15 bases between. Looked up from germline, CDR1 is LNHDA and CDR2 is SQIVND (reference sequence). The length of the CDR3 is 14 residues. The chain's CDR3 is CASRNPPAGEKLFF. For the CDR3, the DNA is TGTGCCAGTAGAAACCCCCCGGCAGGTGAAAAACTGTTTTTT.

The chain joins TRBV9 to TRBJ2-2, with 13 bases that match TRBD2. V shed 1 base and J 11 bases; nucleotides not matched to a gene: 8. Looked up from germline, CDR1 is SGDLS and CDR2 is YYNGEE. This CDR3 spans 16 amino acids. The CDR3 reads CASSVRLAGGIGELFF. CDR3 DNA: TGTGCCAGCAGCGTAAGACTAGCGGGAGGAATTGGTGAGCTGTTTTTT.

The chain carries TRBV6-2 or TRBV6-3 and TRBJ1-2; maybe TRBD1 (5 bases). This CDR3 spans 15 amino acids. Trimming stripped 6 bases from V and 3 bases from J, with 17 bases between. Germline V gives CDR1 MNHEY, CDR2 SVGEGT. The CDR3 reads CASSTGGGEYYGYTF. For the CDR3, the DNA is TGTGCCAGCAGCACTGGCGGGGGAGAATACTATGGCTACACCTTC.

This clone was observed a single time. The chain combines TRBV6-6 with TRBJ2-7; 10 bases map to TRBD2. The CDR3 is made up of 15 amino acids. V was pared by 8 bases and J by 3 bases, with 10 bases of the junction left unmatched. Germline values: CDR1 MNHNY, CDR2 SVGAGI (reference sequence). Here the CDR3 reads CASGRASGGGYEQYF. The CDR3 DNA reads as TGTGCCAGCGGCCGGGCGAGCGGGGGGGGCTACGAGCAGTACTTC.

The gene calls are TRBV9 and TRBJ2-1; 11 nucleotides align to TRBD2. The germline V gene has CDR1 SGDLS and CDR2 YYNGEE. With V trimmed by 2 bases and J by 9 bases, 7 bases remained unmatched. The CDR3 contains 15 residues. The CDR3 sequence: CASSVTSGRASEQFF. CDR3 nucleotide sequence: TGTGCCAGCAGCGTTACTAGCGGGAGAGCCTCTGAGCAGTTCTTC.

V and J are TRBV27 and TRBJ2-7; TRBD2 aligns across 10 bases. This CDR3 is built from 14 residues. Germline V gives CDR1 MNHEY, CDR2 SMNVEV (reference sequence). V shed 6 bases, J shed 7 bases, and the junction held 9 bases outside the gene matches. The CDR3 here is CASRVAGGPREQYF. DNA of the CDR3: TGTGCCAGCAGAGTAGCGGGAGGTCCTCGAGAGCAGTACTTC.

The rearrangement joins TRBV6-5 to TRBJ2-7; the D gene is possibly TRBD2 (5 bases). With 5 bases removed from V and 0 bases from J, the gap between germline ends came to 8 bases. CDR3 length: 13 amino acids. The germline V gene encodes CDR1 MNHEY and CDR2 SVGAGI. CDR3 coding DNA: TGTGCCAGCAGTCGTGACTACTCCTACGAGCAGTACTTC. It is translated as CASSRDYSYEQYF.

The chain is built from TRBV12-3 or TRBV12-4 and TRBJ1-5; weak D call: TRBD1 (5 bases). There are 11 residues in the CDR3. The V end was cut by 7 bases, the J end by 16 bases, with 17 bases between. For the CDR3, the DNA is TGTGCCAGCACTTCTGGGGCCTCATTCCATTTT. This sequence encodes CASTSGASFHF.

V gene TRBV7-3 combines with J gene TRBJ2-3; TRBD2 matches 10 bases. Germline CDR1 and CDR2: SGHTA and FQGTGA. V was pared by 2 bases and J by 9 bases, with 2 bases of the junction left unmatched. The CDR3 consists of 13 residues. CDR3 in amino acids: CASSLGLAVTQYF. For the CDR3, the DNA is TGTGCCAGCAGCTTAGGACTAGCGGTAACGCAGTATTTT.

The chain combines TRBV19 with TRBJ2-5, with no clear D. The CDR3 is 13 residues long. Trimming cost V 3 bases and J 2 bases, with 7 bases left between them. Per the germline V gene, CDR1 is LNHDA and CDR2 is SQIVND (reference sequence). The CDR3 nucleotides read TGTGCCAGTAGTATGACACAGCAAGAGACCCAGTACTTC. Amino acids: CASSMTQQETQYF. The full variable domain, with the rest looked up from reference TRBV19 and TRBJ2-5, is DGGITQSPKYLFRKEGQNVTLSCEQNLNHDAMYWYRQDPGQGLRLIYYSQIVNDFQKGDIAEGYSVSREKKESFPLTVTSAQKNPTAFYLCASSMTQQETQYFGPGTRLLVL.

This chain's CDR3 is CASSIRGTVRRTEAFF. The CDR3 bases are TGTGCCAGTAGTATAAGGGGGACAGTTCGGAGGACTGAAGCTTTCTTT. V gene TRBV19 combines with J gene TRBJ1-1, with 7 bases identical to TRBD1. The CDR3 covers 16 residues. Germline trimming cut 2 bases from V and 5 bases from J; bases unmatched to any gene: 11. Germline loops: CDR1 LNHDA, CDR2 SQIVND (reference sequence). The full variable domain, in which reference TRBV19 and TRBJ1-1 provide the parts outside the CDR3, is DGGITQSPKYLFRKEGQNVTLSCEQNLNHDAMYWYRQDPGQGLRLIYYSQIVNDFQKGDIAEGYSVSREKKESFPLTVTSAQKNPTAFYLCASSIRGTVRRTEAFFGQGTRLTVV.